Listed here is a single T cell receptor (beta chain). The junction and the germline gene differ at one end; a read error may be behind it. Germline loops: CDR1 PRHDT, CDR2 FYEKMQ (reference sequence). This CDR3 region has 15 residues. The method was immunoSEQ multiplex PCR; TCRdb's version includes in-frame clones alone and lacks a portion of them. The table lists roughly 250,000 clones, roughly 89% of them singletons. This specimen belongs to a study of cytomegalovirus exposure and HLA in healthy donors. The origin of this receptor is a man younger than 35 in good health and CMV-seronegative. The rearrangement links TRBV13 to TRBJ2-1; 11 nucleotides agree with TRBD2. The sample was PBMCs. The CDR3 here is CASSLAGGGNNEQFF. For the CDR3, the DNA is TGTGCCAGCAGTTTAGCGGGAGGGGGAAACAATGAGCAGTTCTTC.